The 14 T cell receptor beta chains below all came from one sample that was sequenced in a study of fetal regulatory T cell absence and autoimmunity. Generated by immunoSEQ multiplex PCR, the TCRdb table keeps only in-frame clones and is missing some. The sample lists approximately 94,000 clones; about two thirds were seen once. Input material: pancreas tissue. These receptors all come from a male donor with IPEX syndrome.

This rearrangement joins TRBV11-3 to TRBJ2-2; 8 nucleotides align to TRBD2. With 9 bases clipped from V and 4 bases from J, the junction kept 1 base outside the gene matches. The germline V gene encodes CDR1 SGHNT and CDR2 YENEEA. The CDR3 has 12 amino acids. The DNA of the CDR3 is TGTGCCAGTAGCGGGATCACCGGGGAGCTGTTTTTT. It specifies CASSGITGELFF.

This clone was picked up one time. The rearrangement links TRBV29-1 to TRBJ2-2; the match to TRBD1 covers 9 bases. The CDR3 is made up of 17 amino acids. Trimming took 6 bases from V and 6 from J; bases not matched to a gene: 17. Germline V CDR1 and CDR2: SQVTM, ANQGSEA. The CDR3 loop is CSVTPYRQGEKAGELFF. The CDR3 nucleotides are TGCAGCGTAACACCTTACAGACAGGGGGAGAAGGCCGGGGAGCTGTTTTTT.

The chain combines TRBV5-6 with TRBJ1-1, with a tentative D call TRBD1 (6 bases). The CDR3 runs 13 residues. V lost 0 bases, J lost 6 bases, and 9 bases lay in between. Germline V gene data show CDR1 as SGHDT and CDR2 as YYEEEE. The CDR3 protein is CASSLVRGAEAFF. The CDR3 DNA is TGTGCCAGCAGCTTGGTCAGGGGCGCTGAAGCTTTCTTT. The full variable domain, in which reference TRBV5-6 and TRBJ1-1 provide the parts outside the CDR3, is DAGVTQSPTHLIKTRGQQVTLRCSPKSGHDTVSWYQQALGQGPQFIFQYYEEEERQRGNFPDRFSGHQFPNYSSELNVNALLLGDSALYLCASSLVRGAEAFFGQGTRLTVV.

This clone has a handful of counts. The sample has other DNA sequences that encode this CDR3 too. The chain links TRBV6-5 to TRBJ1-2; perhaps TRBD1 as D (5 bases). The V gene lost 2 bases and the J gene lost 2 bases, with 6 bases spanning the gap. Germline assignment: CDR1 MNHEY and CDR2 SVGAGI. The CDR3 consists of 13 residues. The CDR3 here is CASSYRDNYGYTF. The CDR3 DNA follows: TGTGCCAGCAGTTACCGGGACAACTATGGCTACACCTTC.

This chain links TRBV7-9 with TRBJ1-2; TRBD1 matches 10 bases. J gave up 4 bases and V 5 bases, and 1 base lay outside the gene matches. The CDR3 covers 13 residues. The germline V gene has CDR1 SEHNR and CDR2 FQNEAQ (reference sequence). The DNA for the CDR3 is TGTGCCAGCAGCCGGACAGGGGGCTATGGCTACACCTTC. It translates to CASSRTGGYGYTF. Together with reference TRBV7-9 and TRBJ1-2, the CDR3 gives the full variable domain: DTGVSQNPRHKITKRGQNVTFRCDPISEHNRLYWYRQTLGQGPEFLTYFQNEAQLEKSRLLSDRFSAERPKGSFSTLEIQRTEQGDSAMYLCASSRTGGYGYTFGSGTRLTVV.

CDR3 sequence reads: CASSTGGLTNEKLFF. In nucleotides, the CDR3 is TGTGCCAGTAGTACTGGCGGCCTAACTAATGAAAAACTGTTTTTT. The genes are TRBV19 and TRBJ1-4; D is undetermined. Germline values: CDR1 LNHDA, CDR2 SQIVND (reference sequence). The length of the CDR3 is 15 residues. V dropped 4 bases and J dropped 1 base, with 10 bases sitting between them.

The chain couples TRBV9 to TRBJ2-3; TRBD2 aligns across 7 bases. Germline-derived CDR1 and CDR2 are SGDLS and YYNGEE. CDR3 length: 16 residues. After removal of 3 bases from V and 1 base from J, the junction contained 8 bases not matched to a gene. CDR3 DNA: TGTGCCAGCAGCGCCCTGGCGGGAGAGGGCACAGATACGCAGTATTTT. Amino acid sequence: CASSALAGEGTDTQYF.

This clone has just one count. The rearrangement joins TRBV29-1 to TRBJ2-2, with 11 nucleotides matching TRBD1. Germline V CDR1 and CDR2: SQVTM, ANQGSEA. CDR3 length: 13 residues. Trimming removed 6 bases from V and 4 bases from J; junction bases left unmatched: 1. For the CDR3, the DNA is TGCAGCGTGGACAGGGGGCGCACCGGGGAGCTGTTTTTT. Its protein product is CSVDRGRTGELFF.

The genes are TRBV9 and TRBJ1-2, with no clear D. The germline V gene encodes CDR1 SGDLS and CDR2 YYNGEE. The length of the CDR3 is 16 residues. Trimming shortened V by 4 bases and J by 0 bases, and 16 bases separated the two germline ends. The CDR3 region has the DNA TGTGCCAGCAGCCCCCTTCGGGGAATTCCTAACTATGGCTACACCTTC. Its translation is CASSPLRGIPNYGYTF.

The chain's CDR3 is CASSRGGASYEQYF. The CDR3 region has the DNA TGCGCCAGCAGCCGGGGGGGGGCCTCCTACGAGCAGTACTTC. The chain carries TRBV4-1 and TRBJ2-7; D is possibly TRBD2 (7 bases). CDR1 is MGHRA, CDR2 YSYEKL, per germline. The V gene lost 4 bases and the J gene lost 0 bases, with 10 bases spanning the gap. This CDR3 has 14 amino acids.

The chain carries TRBV7-9 and TRBJ1-1; TRBD1 agrees at 7 bases. J lost 11 bases, V lost 5 bases, and 5 bases had no gene match. Per germline, CDR1 SEHNR and CDR2 FQNEAQ (reference sequence). This CDR3 is built from 11 residues. CDR3: CASSRGRPAFF. The CDR3 nucleotides are TGTGCCAGCAGCAGGGGGCGCCCGGCTTTCTTT.

This clone was seen more than once but under ten times. The chain carries TRBV30 and TRBJ2-5; 11 bases agree with TRBD2. Germline V lookup: CDR1 GTSNPN, CDR2 SVGIG (reference sequence). The CDR3 length is 13 residues. Germline trimming cut 3 bases from V and 4 bases from J; bases unmatched to any gene: 1. CDR3 protein: CAWRTSGRETQYF. CDR3 DNA sequence: TGTGCCTGGAGAACTAGCGGGAGAGAGACCCAGTACTTC.

The chain carries TRBV15 and TRBJ1-1; no clear D gene. CDR3 size: 14 residues. Deletions cut 6 bases from V and 1 base from J, with 12 bases between. Germline V lookup: CDR1 LNHNV, CDR2 YYDKDF (reference sequence). The CDR3 loop reads CATRERGENTEAFF. The CDR3 region has the DNA TGTGCCACCAGGGAGCGCGGGGAGAACACTGAAGCTTTCTTT.

This clone occurred a few times. This chain joins TRBV6-5 and TRBJ1-2; D remains ambiguous. The V end was cut by 6 bases, the J end by 2 bases, with 13 bases between. Per the germline V gene, CDR1 is MNHEY and CDR2 is SVGAGI. The CDR3 length is 14 residues. The CDR3 coding sequence is TGTGCCAGCAGCCCTACTACAGACAACTATGGCTACACCTTC. It yields the protein CASSPTTDNYGYTF.